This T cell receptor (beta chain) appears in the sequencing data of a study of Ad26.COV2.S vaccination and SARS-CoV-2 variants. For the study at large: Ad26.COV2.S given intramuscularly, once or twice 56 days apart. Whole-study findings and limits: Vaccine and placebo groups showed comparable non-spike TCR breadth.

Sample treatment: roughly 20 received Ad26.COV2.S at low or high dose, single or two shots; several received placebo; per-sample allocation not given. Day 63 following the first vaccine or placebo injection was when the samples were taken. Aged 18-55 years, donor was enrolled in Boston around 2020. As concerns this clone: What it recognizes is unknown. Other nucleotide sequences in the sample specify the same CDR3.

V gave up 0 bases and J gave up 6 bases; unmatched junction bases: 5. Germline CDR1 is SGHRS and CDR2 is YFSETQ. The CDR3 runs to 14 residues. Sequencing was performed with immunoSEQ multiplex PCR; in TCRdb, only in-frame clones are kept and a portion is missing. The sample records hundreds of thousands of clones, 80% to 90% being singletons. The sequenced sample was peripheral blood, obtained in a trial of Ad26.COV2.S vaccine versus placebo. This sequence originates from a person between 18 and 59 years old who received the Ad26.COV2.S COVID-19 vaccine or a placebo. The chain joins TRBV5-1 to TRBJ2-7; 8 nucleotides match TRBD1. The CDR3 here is CASSLGGQGGEQYF. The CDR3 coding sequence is TGCGCCAGCAGCTTGGGAGGACAGGGTGGCGAGCAGTACTTC.